The rows below give T cell receptor beta chains drawn from one sample of a study of PD-1 blockade in classical Hodgkin lymphoma. Libraries were prepared by immunoSEQ multiplex PCR; TCRdb keeps only in-frame clonotypes and omits some of them. The data hold several thousand clones, with 80% observed a single time. Sequencing was performed on CD4+ T cells from blood, taken at baseline. The receptors here all came from a human donor with classical Hodgkin lymphoma. Each CDR3 is given with its conserved first and last residue. The D gene is left open where the match is weak. Expanded clones get a size class; other rows say once, few or many, or leave the size out.

CDR3nt: TGTGCCAGCAGGCTGGACAGTAATGAAAAACTGTTTTTT; CDR3aa: CASRLDSNEKLFF; v_gene: TRBV6-5; d_gene: -; j_gene: TRBJ1-4; abundance: few
CDR3nt: TGTGCCAGCAGCTGGGCGGGAGTGTACAATGAGCAGTTCTTC; CDR3aa: CASSWAGVYNEQFF; v_gene: TRBV11-2; d_gene: TRBD2; j_gene: TRBJ2-1; abundance: -
CDR3nt: TGCACCACCCACGGAGGCACCACCGGGGAGCTGTTTTTT; CDR3aa: CTTHGGTTGELFF; v_gene: TRBV1; d_gene: -; j_gene: TRBJ2-2; abundance: -
CDR3nt: TGCGCCAGCAGCCAAGTAGGAGATACGCAGTATTTT; CDR3aa: CASSQVGDTQYF; v_gene: TRBV4-1; d_gene: -; j_gene: TRBJ2-3; abundance: -
CDR3nt: TGTGCCAGCAGCACCGGGACAGGACCCTACGAGCAGTACTTC; CDR3aa: CASSTGTGPYEQYF; v_gene: TRBV11-2; d_gene: TRBD1; j_gene: TRBJ2-7; abundance: -
CDR3nt: TGCAGCGTTGATTTAGGCGGGCTTGAGACCCAGTACTTC; CDR3aa: CSVDLGGLETQYF; v_gene: TRBV29-1; d_gene: -; j_gene: TRBJ2-5; abundance: -
CDR3nt: TGTGCCAGTACCAGGACAGGGTCCGGCTACACCTTC; CDR3aa: CASTRTGSGYTF; v_gene: TRBV19; d_gene: TRBD1; j_gene: TRBJ1-2; abundance: few
CDR3nt: TGTGCCAGCAGCAGGGAGGGGCCGGCAACTAATGAAAAACTGTTTTTT; CDR3aa: CASSREGPATNEKLFF; v_gene: TRBV14; d_gene: -; j_gene: TRBJ1-4; abundance: few
CDR3nt: TGTGCCAGCAGCTTATATATAGGGTCTCTAGCTTTCTTT; CDR3aa: CASSLYIGSLAFF; v_gene: TRBV7-8; d_gene: -; j_gene: TRBJ1-1; abundance: few
CDR3nt: TGTGCCAGCAGGGGTAGCGGGAGGGCTGAGCAGTTCTTC; CDR3aa: CASRGSGRAEQFF; v_gene: TRBV25-1; d_gene: TRBD2; j_gene: TRBJ2-1; abundance: -
CDR3nt: TGTGCCAGCAGTTACGAAGCGGGAGGTGGCACCGGGGAGCTGTTTTTT; CDR3aa: CASSYEAGGGTGELFF; v_gene: TRBV6-5; d_gene: TRBD2; j_gene: TRBJ2-2; abundance: -
CDR3nt: TGTGCCAGCAGTTTTTCCTCCTACGAGCAGTACTTC; CDR3aa: CASSFSSYEQYF; v_gene: TRBV28; d_gene: -; j_gene: TRBJ2-7; abundance: -
CDR3nt: TGCGCCAGCAGTTCCGGGACTAGCGGGTACGAGCAGTACTTC; CDR3aa: CASSSGTSGYEQYF; v_gene: TRBV5-1; d_gene: TRBD2; j_gene: TRBJ2-7; abundance: -
CDR3nt: TGTGCCAGCAGCCAAGGTGCCGGGAGAGATACGCAGTATTTT; CDR3aa: CASSQGAGRDTQYF; v_gene: TRBV4-2; d_gene: -; j_gene: TRBJ2-3; abundance: few
CDR3nt: TGTGCCAGCAGCACCCGACAGGGAGAGAGATTTTCTGGAAACACCATATATTTT; CDR3aa: CASSTRQGERFSGNTIYF; v_gene: TRBV11-2; d_gene: TRBD1; j_gene: TRBJ1-3; abundance: -
CDR3nt: TGTGCCAGCCGACCCGGGGGGAATGAGCAGTTCTTC; CDR3aa: CASRPGGNEQFF; v_gene: TRBV2; d_gene: TRBD2; j_gene: TRBJ2-1; abundance: once
CDR3nt: TGTGCCAGCACTCCGATCGGGGGCAGGGGGAGCTCTGGGGCCAACGTCCTGACTTTC; CDR3aa: CASTPIGGRGSSGANVLTF; v_gene: TRBV27; d_gene: -; j_gene: TRBJ2-6; abundance: -
CDR3nt: TGTGCCAGCAGCTTAGAGGCTAGCGGGCGGAGGCTAAATGAGCAGTTCTTC; CDR3aa: CASSLEASGRRLNEQFF; v_gene: TRBV7-9; d_gene: TRBD2; j_gene: TRBJ2-1; abundance: -
CDR3nt: TGTGCCACCAGATCCGGGGACAGGGGAGAGACCCAGTACTTC; CDR3aa: CATRSGDRGETQYF; v_gene: TRBV15; d_gene: TRBD1; j_gene: TRBJ2-5; abundance: -
CDR3nt: TGTGCCAGCAGTGCGCACGGGAGGGCCCCCGGGGAGCTGTTTTTT; CDR3aa: CASSAHGRAPGELFF; v_gene: TRBV25-1; d_gene: TRBD2; j_gene: TRBJ2-2; abundance: -
CDR3nt: TGTGCCAGCAGCCAGGGAGAGAACACTGAAGCTTTCTTT; CDR3aa: CASSQGENTEAFF; v_gene: TRBV7-7; d_gene: -; j_gene: TRBJ1-1; abundance: few
CDR3nt: TGTGCCAGCAGCACCGGGACGGAGAACACTGAAGCTTTCTTT; CDR3aa: CASSTGTENTEAFF; v_gene: TRBV27; d_gene: -; j_gene: TRBJ1-1; abundance: -
CDR3nt: TGTGCCAGCAGTCTACCCTCGAACACTGAAGCTTTCTTT; CDR3aa: CASSLPSNTEAFF; v_gene: TRBV28; d_gene: -; j_gene: TRBJ1-1; abundance: -
CDR3nt: TGTGCCATCAGTGAGGGCCCCCCGAGGCATAACAATGAGCAGTTCTTC; CDR3aa: CAISEGPPRHNNEQFF; v_gene: TRBV10-3; d_gene: -; j_gene: TRBJ2-1; abundance: -
CDR3nt: TGTGCCAGTAGTATCCCGGGGGGGGATGAAAAACTGTTTTTT; CDR3aa: CASSIPGGDEKLFF; v_gene: TRBV19; d_gene: -; j_gene: TRBJ1-4; abundance: -